This T cell receptor (beta chain) appears in the sequencing data of a study of blood T cell repertoires in COVID-19. Looking at the study overall: COVID-19 samples collected from the United States, Italy and Spain covered acute and convalescent phases. Sample material is recorded as cDNA or gDNA derived from T cells, B-cell-depleted T cells, or PBMCs.

The germline V and J ends were trimmed by 6 bases and 0 bases, with 17 bases remaining between them. Per the germline V gene, CDR1 is MNHEY and CDR2 is SMNVEV (reference sequence). CDR3 size: 17 residues. Method: immunoSEQ multiplex PCR; TCRdb's copy keeps in-frame clones and lacks some. Altogether about 320,000 clones are present, roughly 85% being singletons, with the ten largest covering under 2%. The study assigned cohorts using participant-reported clinical history. The clonotype was recovered from a woman in her twenties or thirties who had been exposed to COVID-19. The sample comprised PBMCs or T cells enriched from blood (not recorded which). This chain links TRBV27 with TRBJ1-4; maybe TRBD1 (5 bases). The chain's CDR3 is CASSALGGVSTNEKLFF. The CDR3 DNA reads TGTGCCAGCAGCGCCTTGGGGGGGGTTTCAACTAATGAAAAACTGTTTTTT. The full variable domain, its missing parts supplied by reference TRBV27 and TRBJ1-4, is EAQVTQNPRYLITVTGKKLTVTCSQNMNHEYMSWYRQDPGLGLRQIYYSMNVEVTDKGDVPEGYKVSRKEKRNFPLILESPSPNQTSLYFCASSALGGVSTNEKLFFGSGTQLSVL.